The rows below give T cell receptor beta chains drawn from one sample of a study of metastatic and nonmetastatic thyroid tumors. MiXCR reprocessed the PCR reads for TCRdb. The sample records about 9,000 clones, around 15% being singletons. The sequenced material came from blood. These receptors came from a female donor with papillary thyroid cancer or a benign thyroid nodule (not recorded which). Some clones in this sample may be carry-over from other donors' samples. Both conserved end residues are part of each CDR3. D genes are given only for firm matches. Only part of the rows carry a size: once, few, many, or a class if the clone is expanded.

clone size,J gene,V gene,D gene,CDR3 DNA,CDR3 protein
many,TRBJ2-3,TRBV5-6,NA,TGTGCCAGCAGCTTGGTGTCCAGAACCACAGATACGCAGTATTTT,CASSLVSRTTDTQYF
medium-sized,TRBJ1-2,TRBV4-1,NA,TGCGCCAGCAGCCCCCAGGATGGGTTCGGCACCTTC,CASSPQDGFGTF
many,TRBJ1-2,TRBV5-1,TRBD1,TGCGCCAGCAGCGCCCGGGACAGGGTTAGCTACACCTTC,CASSARDRVSYTF
many,TRBJ2-2,TRBV9,TRBD1,TGTGCCAGCAGCTCCCGTTTTTTGGGGACAGGGGGCACCGGGGAGCTGTTTTTT,CASSSRFLGTGGTGELFF
NA,TRBJ1-1,TRBV5-5,NA,TGTGCCAGCAGCTTGGAGGCGGGGGCGCGGGGTGAAGCTTTCTTT,CASSLEAGARGEAFF
many,TRBJ2-7,TRBV7-9,NA,TGTGCCAGCAGCTTATGGACCCAAGGCGCCTACGAGCAGTACTTC,CASSLWTQGAYEQYF
many,TRBJ1-1,TRBV5-6,TRBD1,TGTGCCAGCAGCTTGACACAGGGGGTTTTGGCGAACACTGAAGCTTTCTTT,CASSLTQGVLANTEAFF
NA,TRBJ2-6,TRBV19,NA,TGTGCCAGTAGTATTATGGCTGGTGCCAACTTCCTGACTTTC,CASSIMAGANFLTF
few,TRBJ2-1,TRBV27,NA,TGTGCCAGCAGTTTATTACTATCGGTTAACAATGAGCAGCTCTTC,CASSLLLSVNNEQLF
medium-sized,TRBJ2-1,TRBV6-1,TRBD2,TGTGCCAGCAGTGAATGGAAAGCGGGAGGCGGGGAGCAGTTCTTC,CASSEWKAGGGEQFF
medium-sized,TRBJ2-5,TRBV20-1,NA,TGCAGTGCTAGCCCCTTGAGCGGTGGGGAGACCCAGTACTTC,CSASPLSGGETQYF
medium-sized,TRBJ2-1,TRBV7-9,TRBD2,TGTGCCAGCAGCTACGATGGAGTAGCGGGGGGGCTTAATGAGCAGTTCTTC,CASSYDGVAGGLNEQFF
many,TRBJ2-2,TRBV7-9,TRBD1,TGTGCCAGCAGGCCCGGGACAGCCAACACCGGGGAGCTGTTTTTT,CASRPGTANTGELFF
NA,TRBJ1-5,TRBV28,NA,TGTGCCAGCAGTTTTGGAGGCTACAATCAGCCCCAGCATTTT,CASSFGGYNQPQHF
many,TRBJ2-3,TRBV7-2,NA,TGTGCCAGCAGCTTTAAGGCAGATACGCAGTATTTT,CASSFKADTQYF
NA,TRBJ2-3,TRBV11-1,TRBD2,TGTGCCAGCAGCTTGACTAGCGGGACCACAGATACGCAGTATTTT,CASSLTSGTTDTQYF
medium-sized,TRBJ1-6,TRBV27,NA,TGTGCCAGCAGAAAAAGCGAGGGTTCACCCCTCCACTTT,CASRKSEGSPLHF
medium-sized,TRBJ1-1,TRBV7-2,TRBD1,TGTGCCAGCAGCTACGTCCCGGGACAGGGAAAGGACACTGAAGCTTTCTTT,CASSYVPGQGKDTEAFF
few,TRBJ2-1,TRBV6-5,NA,TGTGCCAGCAGTGACTCCCCCGAGCGGACTAATGAGCAGTTCTTC,CASSDSPERTNEQFF
NA,TRBJ2-7,TRBV12-3/TRBV12-4,TRBD1,TGTGCTAGCAGGACAGGGCGGCGCGAGCTGTACTTC,CASRTGRRELYF
few,TRBJ2-1,TRBV10-1,NA,TGCGCCAGCAGTGAGCGGGCACGGGCTGACAATGAGCAGTTCTTC,CASSERARADNEQFF
NA,TRBJ2-7,TRBV5-5,NA,TGTGCCAGCAGCTTGAATAGTCAGATGACTTACGAGCAGTACTTC,CASSLNSQMTYEQYF
NA,TRBJ2-5,TRBV11-2,NA,TGTGCCATCAGCCCTTTCAGTGATGCCGCCGGGACCCAGTACTTC,CAISPFSDAAGTQYF
many,TRBJ1-4,TRBV20-1,NA,TGCAGTGCTCCGAAGGGGGGCACCGCTAATGAAAAACTGTTTTTT,CSAPKGGTANEKLFF
NA,TRBJ2-5,TRBV10-3,NA,TGTGCCATCAGTGTCAGCGGTGAAGAGACCCAGTACTTC,CAISVSGEETQYF
NA,TRBJ1-6,TRBV7-9,NA,TGTGCCAGCAGCTTCAGCCCTCCTTCACCCCTCCACTTT,CASSFSPPSPLHF